The clone carrying this TCR beta chain was seen more than once but under ten times. Its target is not known. The data originate from a study of T-cell memory formation after mild COVID-19. cDNA libraries for TCR alpha and TCR beta, carrying sample barcodes and UMIs, came from 5'RACE with constant-segment primers. TCRdb called the 5' RACE reads again in MiXCR, with one record for every CDR3 protein. The sample has over 450,000 distinct CDR3 sequences; over 20% are singletons. The J segment lost 5 bases and the V segment lost 4 bases, leaving 8 bases of the junction unmatched. Germline V CDR1 and CDR2: SGDLS, YYNGEE. This CDR3 region has 16 residues. Overall study results and limits: Clones that contracted from day 15 to 85 had balanced CD4/CD8; later expanders were CD4+ biased.

Sequenced: PBMCs or a T cell subset sorted from them (not recorded which). This TCR derives from an adult woman who had mild COVID-19 (a few samples of this study predate the infection). Cell type and time point are not known. V usage is TRBV9 and J usage is TRBJ2-2, with 10 bases lining up with TRBD2. CDR3 bases: TGTGCCAGCAGCCCCATAGCGGGAGGCGGGACCGGGGAGCTGTTTTTT. This encodes CASSPIAGGGTGELFF.